This is a list of T cell receptor beta chains from one sample in a study of blood T cell repertoires in COVID-19. Method: immunoSEQ multiplex PCR; TCRdb's copy keeps in-frame clones and lacks some. This repertoire shows under 350,000 clones, around 86% found once; its top ten account for around 1.4%. The sample comprised peripheral blood. The receptors stem from a man aged 65 to 85 with acute or convalescent COVID-19. Both conserved end residues are part of each CDR3. Fields, in order: V gene, clone size, D gene, J gene, CDR3 DNA, CDR3 protein. The D gene is left open where the match is weak. Size is omitted from some rows. Given values are once, few, many or a class for expanded clones.

V gene: TRBV4-3; clone size: -; D gene: -; J gene: TRBJ2-3; CDR3 DNA: TGCGCCAGCAGCCAAGAGTCCTATTTTGCGCAGTATTTT; CDR3 protein: CASSQESYFAQYF
V gene: TRBV9; clone size: -; D gene: TRBD1; J gene: TRBJ2-5; CDR3 DNA: TGTGCCAGCAGCGCGCGGGGACAGGGGATGAGAGAGACCCAGTACTTC; CDR3 protein: CASSARGQGMRETQYF
V gene: TRBV5-4; clone size: -; D gene: TRBD2; J gene: TRBJ2-1; CDR3 DNA: TGTGCCAGCAGCGGATCCGGGACTAGGTCCTACAATGAGCAGTTCTTC; CDR3 protein: CASSGSGTRSYNEQFF
V gene: TRBV6-1; clone size: -; D gene: TRBD2; J gene: TRBJ2-3; CDR3 DNA: TGTGCCAGCAGTGAAGCGTTCCCGGGACTAGTTCACACAGATACGCAGTATTTT; CDR3 protein: CASSEAFPGLVHTDTQYF
V gene: TRBV4-3; clone size: -; D gene: TRBD2; J gene: TRBJ2-1; CDR3 DNA: TGCGCCAGCAGCCAGGGACTAGTACGTCTGGTCAATGAGCAGTTCTTC; CDR3 protein: CASSQGLVRLVNEQFF
V gene: TRBV5-1; clone size: -; D gene: -; J gene: TRBJ1-1; CDR3 DNA: TGCGCCAGCACCCCGGGGTGGGGAGGGACTGAAGCTTTCTTT; CDR3 protein: CASTPGWGGTEAFF
V gene: TRBV19; clone size: -; D gene: -; J gene: TRBJ1-6; CDR3 DNA: TGTGCCATTAGTAATGGAGTGAATTCACCCCTCCACTTT; CDR3 protein: CAISNGVNSPLHF
V gene: TRBV4-2; clone size: few; D gene: -; J gene: TRBJ2-7; CDR3 DNA: TGTGCCAGCAGCCAAGCGACTAGTACCTCCTACGAGCAGTACTTC; CDR3 protein: CASSQATSTSYEQYF
V gene: TRBV25-1; clone size: few; D gene: TRBD2; J gene: TRBJ2-7; CDR3 DNA: TGTGCCAGCACGAAGCGGGGGATCTACGAGCAGTACTTC; CDR3 protein: CASTKRGIYEQYF
V gene: TRBV6-2/TRBV6-3; clone size: -; D gene: -; J gene: TRBJ2-3; CDR3 DNA: TGTGCCAGCAGTCCCCCGGGCACAGATACGCAGTATTTT; CDR3 protein: CASSPPGTDTQYF
V gene: TRBV27; clone size: -; D gene: TRBD1; J gene: TRBJ2-7; CDR3 DNA: TGTGCCAGCAGTTTAGCCGGGACAGGTTCTTACGAGCAGTACTTC; CDR3 protein: CASSLAGTGSYEQYF
V gene: TRBV30; clone size: -; D gene: TRBD2; J gene: TRBJ2-3; CDR3 DNA: TGTGCCCCATTCGGACTAGCGGGAGGTGGGTGGACAGATACGCAGTATTTT; CDR3 protein: CAPFGLAGGGWTDTQYF
V gene: TRBV9; clone size: -; D gene: -; J gene: TRBJ1-3; CDR3 DNA: TGTGCCAGCAGCGTAAGGGGAGGTGGAAACACCATATATTTT; CDR3 protein: CASSVRGGGNTIYF
V gene: TRBV18; clone size: -; D gene: TRBD1; J gene: TRBJ2-7; CDR3 DNA: TGTGCCAGCTCCTCAGGGGGCTACGAGCAGTACTTC; CDR3 protein: CASSSGGYEQYF
V gene: TRBV3-1/TRBV3-2; clone size: -; D gene: TRBD2; J gene: TRBJ2-3; CDR3 DNA: TGTGCCAGCAGCCAAGTAATGACGGGGGGGCGAGATACGCAGTATTTT; CDR3 protein: CASSQVMTGGRDTQYF
V gene: TRBV11-2; clone size: -; D gene: TRBD1; J gene: TRBJ2-6; CDR3 DNA: TGTGCCAGCAGAACCCGACAGGGGCAAATCTCTGGGGCCAACGTCCTGACTTTC; CDR3 protein: CASRTRQGQISGANVLTF
V gene: TRBV5-5; clone size: few; D gene: -; J gene: TRBJ2-1; CDR3 DNA: TGTGCCAGCAGGACTGGCGCCGGCTCCTACAATGAGCAGTTCTTC; CDR3 protein: CASRTGAGSYNEQFF